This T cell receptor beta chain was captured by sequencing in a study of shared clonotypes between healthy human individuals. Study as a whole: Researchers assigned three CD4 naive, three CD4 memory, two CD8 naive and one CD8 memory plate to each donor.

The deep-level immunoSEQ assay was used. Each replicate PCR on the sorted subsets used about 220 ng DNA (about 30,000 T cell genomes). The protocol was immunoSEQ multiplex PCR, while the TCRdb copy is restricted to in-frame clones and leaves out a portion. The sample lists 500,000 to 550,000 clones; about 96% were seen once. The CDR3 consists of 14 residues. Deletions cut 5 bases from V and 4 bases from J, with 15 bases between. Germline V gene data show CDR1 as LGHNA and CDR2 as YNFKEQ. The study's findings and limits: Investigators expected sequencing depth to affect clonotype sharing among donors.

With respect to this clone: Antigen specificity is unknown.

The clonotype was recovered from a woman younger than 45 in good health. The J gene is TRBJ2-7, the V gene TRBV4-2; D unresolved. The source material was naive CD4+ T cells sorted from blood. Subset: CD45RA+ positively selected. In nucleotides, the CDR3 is TGTGCCAGCAGCTTTGGGGATACACGATACGAGCAGTACTTC. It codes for CASSFGDTRYEQYF.